The TCR beta chain under discussion was sequenced for a study of CD8 T cells in Susac syndrome. At the level of the study: Sequenced Susac syndrome patients included about six with clinically active disease and eight in remission.

Random hexamers served to reverse transcribe about 0.45 to 1 ug RNA. The amplification used immunoSEQ multiplex PCR on TCR beta CDR3; it spanned 54 Vbeta and 13 Jbeta. One entry per CDR3 protein results from TCRdb running MiXCR on the immunoSEQ multiplex PCR reads. The sample shows 70,000 to 100,000 distinct CDR3 sequences, approximately 96% of them seen only once. This CDR3 comprises 16 residues. The germline V gene has CDR1 LNHDA and CDR2 SQIVND (reference sequence). The trim removed 5 bases at V and 3 bases at J, leaving 9 bases unmatched. Sequencing of TCR beta was performed on blood CD8+ T cells and on blood CD4+ T cells.

This TCR came from a human donor with Susac syndrome. The source material was CD8+ T cells from PBMCs. This chain joins TRBV19 and TRBJ1-5, with 8 bases lining up with TRBD1. DNA of the CDR3: TGTGCCAGTAGTCTCATGGGGGGACAGGCCAATCAGCCCCAGCATTTT. This sequence encodes CASSLMGGQANQPQHF.